This T cell receptor (beta chain) was sequenced in a study of T cells after posttransplantation cyclophosphamide. About this clone: Its antigen is unknown.

Study outcomes and limitations: After PTCy, TRB diversity resembled that of CNI/methotrexate controls. Later blood repertoires were often dominated by clones from the donor CD8+ memory compartment. Blood and skin or GI T cell repertoires showed limited TRB overlap.

The CDR3 consists of 14 residues. Germline loops: CDR1 SGHTA, CDR2 FQGTGA. J lost 2 bases, V lost 4 bases, and 3 bases had no gene match. The table came from immunoSEQ multiplex PCR; TCRdb's copy has only in-frame clones and leaves some out. The sample carries 13,000 to 15,000 clones, 76% recorded once. What was sequenced was memory CD4+ T cells sorted from PBMCs. The receptor's source is a man aged 50 to 60. The chain carries TRBV7-3 and TRBJ2-3; 7 nucleotides align to TRBD2. In nucleotides, the CDR3 is TGTGCCAGCAGCTACGGGGGGTTCACAGATACGCAGTATTTT. Protein product: CASSYGGFTDTQYF.